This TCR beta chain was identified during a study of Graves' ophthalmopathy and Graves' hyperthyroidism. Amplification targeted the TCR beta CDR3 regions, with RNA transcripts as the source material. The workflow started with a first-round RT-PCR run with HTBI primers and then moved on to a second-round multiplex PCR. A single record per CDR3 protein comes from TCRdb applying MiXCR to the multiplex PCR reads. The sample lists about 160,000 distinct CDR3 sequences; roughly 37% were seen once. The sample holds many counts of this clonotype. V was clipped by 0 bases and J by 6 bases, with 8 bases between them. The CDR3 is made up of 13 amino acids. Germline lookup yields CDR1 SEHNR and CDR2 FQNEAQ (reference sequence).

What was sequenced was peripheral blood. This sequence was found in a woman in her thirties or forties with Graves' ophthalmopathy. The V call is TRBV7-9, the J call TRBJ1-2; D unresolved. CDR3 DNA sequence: TGTGCCAGCAGCTTAGCCTTTTTGGATGGCTACACCTTC. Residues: CASSLAFLDGYTF.